Detailed here is one T cell receptor beta chain. This sample was included in a study of preoperative IRX-2 immunotherapy in early breast cancer. Profiling relied on immunoSEQ multiplex PCR, and the TCRdb table lists in-frame clones only, not all of them. Of more than 35,000 clones listed, 60% to 80% are singletons. Germline CDR1 and CDR2: KGHSH and LQKENI. CDR3 length equals 15 residues. Trimming left V 1 base short and J 7 bases short, with 17 bases between. Stated treatment: preoperative locoregional IRX-2 cytokine immunotherapy. Patients received preoperative, locoregional IRX-2 cytokine immunotherapy in a phase Ib study.

The V call is TRBV18, the J call TRBJ2-7, with D possibly matching TRBD1 (5 bases). This sample comprised tumor tissue, obtained after IRX-2 immunotherapy. This TCR was recovered from a human donor with breast cancer. CDR3 sequence reads: CASSPQGSASWEQYF. CDR3 coding DNA: TGTGCCAGCTCACCACAGGGGTCAGCTTCGTGGGAGCAGTACTTC.